These 19 T cell receptor beta chains came from one sample sequenced in a study of cytomegalovirus exposure and HLA in healthy donors. It was with 60 Vbeta and 13 Jbeta primers that the PCR ran. Sequencing used immunoSEQ multiplex PCR; TCRdb keeps in-frame clones, though not all of them. The sample records under 200,000 clones, roughly 77% being singletons. The sequenced material came from PBMCs. Every receptor here comes from a woman aged 45-59 years in good health and CMV-seropositive.

On this clone: One end of the junction varies from germline; a read error may be responsible. The CDR3 DNA reads as TGTGCCAGCAGCGAATCGGGCAGGGGCCAAGAGACCCAGTACTTC. Translated: CASSESGRGQETQYF. V and J are TRBV25-1 and TRBJ2-5, with D possibly TRBD1 on 6 matching bases. CDR3 length: 15 residues. Germline lookup yields CDR1 MGHDK and CDR2 SYGVNS.

This CDR3 is CASSRTGIYGYTF. DNA for the CDR3: TGTGCCAGTAGCCGGACAGGGATCTATGGCTACACCTTC. The rearrangement links TRBV19 to TRBJ1-2, with TRBD1 matching over 8 bases. With 6 bases clipped from V and 4 bases from J, the junction kept 4 bases outside the gene matches. Germline CDR1 and CDR2: LNHDA and SQIVND (reference sequence). CDR3 length: 13 residues.

The rearrangement links TRBV18 to TRBJ2-4; possible D gene TRBD2, 5 bases. From germline, CDR1 is KGHSH and CDR2 LQKENI. This CDR3 spans 13 amino acids. V was trimmed by 2 bases and J by 8 bases, leaving 10 bases between them. Here the CDR3 DNA reads TGTGCCAGCTCACCAGAAGCAGCGGACATTCAGTACTTC. Protein: CASSPEAADIQYF.

J is TRBJ1-1 and V is TRBV27, with 8 bases fitting TRBD1. Trimming removed 8 bases from V and 4 bases from J; junction bases left unmatched: 9. CDR1 and CDR2 (germline): MNHEY, SMNVEV (reference sequence). CDR3 size: 14 residues. CDR3: CASYSRGLTTEAFF. CDR3 bases: TGTGCCAGCTACAGCAGGGGGCTGACCACTGAAGCTTTCTTT.

This rearrangement joins TRBV5-6 to TRBJ2-5; D unresolved. V was trimmed by 2 bases and J by 0 bases, leaving 5 bases between them. Germline V gives CDR1 SGHDT, CDR2 YYEEEE. This CDR3 spans 13 amino acids. The CDR3 region is CASSFGYQETQYF. CDR3 coding DNA: TGTGCCAGCAGCTTCGGGTACCAAGAGACCCAGTACTTC. Supplemented by reference TRBV5-6 and TRBJ2-5, the full variable domain reads DAGVTQSPTHLIKTRGQQVTLRCSPKSGHDTVSWYQQALGQGPQFIFQYYEEEERQRGNFPDRFSGHQFPNYSSELNVNALLLGDSALYLCASSFGYQETQYFGPGTRLLVL.

The J gene is TRBJ2-7, the V gene TRBV4-3, with 9 bases aligning to TRBD1. V lost 3 bases, J lost 3 bases, and 9 bases stayed unmatched. CDR3 length equals 16 residues. Germline-derived CDR1 and CDR2 are LGHNA and YSLEER. The chain's CDR3 is CASSQYLDRGGYEQYF. The CDR3 nucleotides are TGCGCCAGCAGCCAGTACCTGGACAGGGGAGGCTACGAGCAGTACTTC.

This clone occurred once. The rearrangement uses TRBV19 and TRBJ2-7, with 7 bases that match TRBD1. Germline V gene sequence: CDR1 LNHDA, CDR2 SQIVND (reference sequence). After removal of 3 bases from V and 3 bases from J, the junction contained 5 bases not matched to a gene. This CDR3 is built from 14 residues. Here the CDR3 reads CASSIGDSYYEQYF. As DNA, the CDR3 is TGTGCCAGTAGTATTGGGGACAGCTACTACGAGCAGTACTTC.

As to this clone: The sample has other DNA sequences that encode this CDR3 too. The rearrangement links TRBV9 to TRBJ1-4, with unresolved D. The CDR3 is 14 residues long. With 0 bases removed from V and 0 bases from J, the gap between germline ends came to 3 bases. CDR1 SGDLS and CDR2 YYNGEE come from the germline V gene. CDR3 coding DNA: TGTGCCAGCAGCGTAGACTCAACTAATGAAAAACTGTTTTTT. Translating gives CASSVDSTNEKLFF.

The rearrangement uses TRBV5-1 and TRBJ2-5; possibly TRBD1 for D (6 bases). CDR1 is SGHRS and CDR2 is YFSETQ in the germline V gene. The V and J ends lost 0 bases and 3 bases respectively, with 12 bases between them. The CDR3 is 15 residues long. For the CDR3, the DNA is TGCGCCAGCAGCTTGGAGGGACACAGGGAAGAGACCCAGTACTTC. Protein: CASSLEGHREETQYF.

This clone was observed once. J is TRBJ2-7 and V is TRBV28; no definite D call. Germline CDR1 is MDHEN and CDR2 is SYDVKM. This CDR3 region has 14 residues. V was cut by 7 bases and J by 3 bases, with 16 bases left in between. CDR3 region: CASNRPAPIYEQYF. DNA for the CDR3: TGTGCCAGCAACCGCCCAGCGCCGATCTACGAGCAGTACTTC.

This chain links TRBV28 with TRBJ2-7, with D possibly being TRBD1 (5 bases). Germline CDR1 reads MDHEN; CDR2 reads SYDVKM. V was clipped by 2 bases and J by 4 bases, with 18 bases between them. The CDR3 runs 16 residues. As DNA, the CDR3 is TGTGCCAGCAGTTTACCAGGGCAGGGATTGGGTTACGAGCAGTACTTC. It codes for CASSLPGQGLGYEQYF.

This sequence joins TRBV5-1 and TRBJ2-1; a weak D match, TRBD1 (5 bases). Germline V gene sequence: CDR1 SGHRS, CDR2 YFSETQ. Trimming stripped 0 bases from V and 5 bases from J, with 12 bases between. The CDR3 runs 15 residues. The DNA for the CDR3 is TGCGCCAGCAGCTTGGGGCAGGGATGGAACAATGAGCAGTTCTTC. It is translated as CASSLGQGWNNEQFF.

The rearrangement links TRBV10-3 to TRBJ2-5; a possible D gene is TRBD2 (6 bases). The DNA matches TRBJ2-7 better at its end, which makes the J call doubtful. In germline, CDR1 is ENHRY, CDR2 SYGVKD. This CDR3 is built from 15 residues. CDR3 region: CATRERDAQSYEQYF. The CDR3 nucleotides are TGTGCCACGCGGGAACGGGACGCACAGTCCTACGAGCAGTACTTC.

This clone was seen only a few times. The DNA of the CDR3 is TGTGCCAGCAGCTTGATTTCCAGGAATGAAAAACTGTTTTTT. This encodes CASSLISRNEKLFF. The rearrangement links TRBV5-6 to TRBJ1-4, with D unresolved. The length of the CDR3 is 14 residues. The germline V gene encodes CDR1 SGHDT and CDR2 YYEEEE. V dropped 1 base and J dropped 5 bases, with 9 bases sitting between them.

The V gene is TRBV5-1, the J gene TRBJ2-1; maybe TRBD2 (5 bases). CDR1 SGHRS and CDR2 YFSETQ come from the germline V gene. The V end lost 0 bases, the J end lost 12 bases, and 16 bases lay between the germline ends. This CDR3 spans 14 amino acids. CDR3 bases: TGCGCCAGCAGCTTGGGGGAGTTAGCCAGAGGGCAGTTCTTC. Encoded protein: CASSLGELARGQFF.

The rearrangement links TRBV7-9 to TRBJ2-7, with 7 positions matching TRBD2. The CDR3 is 16 amino acids. CDR1 is SEHNR, CDR2 FQNEAQ, per germline (reference sequence). Trimming removed 6 bases from V and 0 bases from J; junction bases left unmatched: 11. The CDR3, as DNA: TGTGCCAGCAGTCCCCCGGAGTGGACTAGCTCCTACGAGCAGTACTTC. Its protein is CASSPPEWTSSYEQYF.

The V gene is TRBV7-2, the J gene TRBJ2-3, with TRBD2 matching 7 bases. V shed 1 base and J 3 bases; nucleotides not matched to a gene: 10. The CDR3 totals 17 residues. Looked up from germline, CDR1 is SGHTA and CDR2 is FQGNSA. CDR3 protein: CASSLVGSSGITDTQYF. In DNA, the CDR3 is TGTGCCAGCAGCTTAGTTGGGTCGAGCGGGATTACAGATACGCAGTATTTT.

The chain carries TRBV27 and TRBJ2-7; no firm D call. This CDR3 has 16 amino acids. V gave up 4 bases and J gave up 5 bases, with 21 bases separating them. Per germline, CDR1 MNHEY and CDR2 SMNVEV (reference sequence). As DNA, the CDR3 is TGTGCCAGCAGTTCCCAACCCGTAGTTGGGCAGCACGAGCAGTACTTC. It codes for CASSSQPVVGQHEQYF.

This rearrangement joins TRBV7-9 to TRBJ1-2, with D hard to call. The CDR3 is made up of 15 amino acids. From germline, CDR1 is SEHNR and CDR2 FQNEAQ (reference sequence). Trimming pared 7 bases from V and 4 bases from J, leaving 19 bases between. The chain's CDR3 is CASTLLEVSTYGYTF. The CDR3 coding sequence is TGTGCCAGCACCCTACTAGAGGTTTCGACCTATGGCTACACCTTC.